The TCR beta chain described here comes from a study of cytomegalovirus exposure and HLA in healthy donors. General study points: Many donors carried some public TCRs, although rarity characterized most TCR sequences.

Notes on this clone: What it binds is not known.

Trimming cost V 6 bases and J 11 bases, with 22 bases left between them. This CDR3 region has 14 residues. CDR1 is SEHNR and CDR2 is FQNEAQ in the germline V gene (reference sequence). PCR employed 60 Vbeta and 13 Jbeta primers. Using immunoSEQ multiplex PCR, the repertoire was profiled, and TCRdb retains in-frame clones only, with some absent. The sample data list 190,000 or so clones. V gene TRBV7-9 combines with J gene TRBJ1-2; possibly TRBD1 for D (5 bases). This receptor was identified in a boy between 10 and 17 years old in good health and CMV-seronegative. The sequenced sample was PBMCs. The CDR3 here is CASSSTGTTAGYTF. The CDR3 bases are TGTGCCAGCAGTTCCACCGGGACGACCGCGGGGTACACCTTC. The full variable domain, rest sourced from reference TRBV7-9 and TRBJ1-2, is DTGVSQNPRHKITKRGQNVTFRCDPISEHNRLYWYRQTLGQGPEFLTYFQNEAQLEKSRLLSDRFSAERPKGSFSTLEIQRTEQGDSAMYLCASSSTGTTAGYTFGSGTRLTVV.